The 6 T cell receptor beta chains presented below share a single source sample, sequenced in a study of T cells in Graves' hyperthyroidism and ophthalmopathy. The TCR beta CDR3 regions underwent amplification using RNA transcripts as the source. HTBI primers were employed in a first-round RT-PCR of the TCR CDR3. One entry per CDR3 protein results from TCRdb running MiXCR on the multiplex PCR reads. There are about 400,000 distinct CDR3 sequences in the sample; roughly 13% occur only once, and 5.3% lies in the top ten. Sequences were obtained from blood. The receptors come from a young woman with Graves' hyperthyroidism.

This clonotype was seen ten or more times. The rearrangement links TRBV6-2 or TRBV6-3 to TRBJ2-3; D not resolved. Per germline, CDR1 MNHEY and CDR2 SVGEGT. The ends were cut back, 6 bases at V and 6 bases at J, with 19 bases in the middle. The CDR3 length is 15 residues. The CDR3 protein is CASRQHQTGRDTQYF. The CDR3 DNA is TGTGCCAGCAGACAACACCAGACCGGTCGCGATACGCAGTATTTT.

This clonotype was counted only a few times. The CDR3 region has the DNA TGCGCCAGCAGCCCCGGACTAGCGGGGCGCTACGAGCAGTACTTC. Amino acids: CASSPGLAGRYEQYF. V gene TRBV5-1 combines with J gene TRBJ2-7; 12 bases agree with TRBD2. V shed 4 bases and J 3 bases; nucleotides not matched to a gene: 5. CDR1 is SGHRS, CDR2 YFSETQ, per germline. This CDR3 spans 15 amino acids.

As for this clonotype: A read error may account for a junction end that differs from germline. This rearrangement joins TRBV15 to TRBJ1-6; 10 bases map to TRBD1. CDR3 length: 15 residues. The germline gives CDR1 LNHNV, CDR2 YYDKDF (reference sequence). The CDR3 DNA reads TGTGCCACCAGCGACCGGGACAGGGGTAATTCACCCCTCTACTTT. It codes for CATSDRDRGNSPLYF.

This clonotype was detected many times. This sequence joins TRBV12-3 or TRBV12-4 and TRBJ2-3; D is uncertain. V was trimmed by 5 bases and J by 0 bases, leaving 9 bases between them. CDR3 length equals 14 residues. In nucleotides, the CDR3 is TGTGCCAGCAGTCACCCCCGGAGCACAGATACGCAGTATTTT. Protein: CASSHPRSTDTQYF.

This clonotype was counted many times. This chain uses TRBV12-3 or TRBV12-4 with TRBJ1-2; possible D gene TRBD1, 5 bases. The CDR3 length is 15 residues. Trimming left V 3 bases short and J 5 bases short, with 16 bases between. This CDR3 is CASSLGQIVPYGYTF. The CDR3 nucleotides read TGTGCCAGCAGTTTGGGGCAGATCGTTCCATATGGCTACACCTTC.

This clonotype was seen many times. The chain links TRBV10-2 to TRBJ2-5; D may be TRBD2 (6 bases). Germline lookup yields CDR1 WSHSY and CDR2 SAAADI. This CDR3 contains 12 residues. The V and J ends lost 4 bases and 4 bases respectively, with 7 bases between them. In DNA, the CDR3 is TGCGCCAGCAGTGCGGGAGCAGAGACCCAGTACTTC. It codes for CASSAGAETQYF.